A single sample is the source of the 20 T cell receptor beta chains below, sequenced in a study of cytomegalovirus exposure and HLA in healthy donors. Both 60 Vbeta primers and 13 Jbeta primers went into the PCR. Some clones are missing from TCRdb's copy, which holds only in-frame ones; the method was immunoSEQ multiplex PCR. The data show about 84,000 clones, 63% seen once. Material: PBMCs. The receptors originated from a middle-aged woman in good health and CMV-seropositive.

V gene TRBV10-2 combines with J gene TRBJ2-4; 7 nucleotides align to TRBD1. Losses at the gene ends were 6 bases for V and 0 bases for J; bases not matched to a gene: 5. The CDR3 is 15 residues long. Germline V lookup: CDR1 WSHSY, CDR2 SAAADI. CDR3 loop: CASRGSGGAKNIQYF. Here the CDR3 DNA reads TGCGCCAGCAGAGGATCAGGGGGAGCCAAAAACATTCAGTACTTC.

This rearrangement joins TRBV5-1 to TRBJ2-1, with D perhaps TRBD2 (6 bases). The CDR3 contains 15 residues. The germline V and J ends were trimmed by 1 base and 5 bases, with 13 bases remaining between them. CDR1 is SGHRS and CDR2 is YFSETQ in the germline V gene. The CDR3 spells CASSLNLGGHNEQFF. The CDR3 DNA sequence: TGCGCCAGCAGCTTGAACCTCGGGGGTCACAATGAGCAGTTCTTC.

This rearrangement joins TRBV28 to TRBJ1-2, with D possibly being TRBD1 (5 bases). Germline assignment: CDR1 MDHEN and CDR2 SYDVKM. CDR3 length equals 14 residues. V was pared by 6 bases and J by 0 bases, with 11 bases between. The CDR3 sequence is CASSPGGTNYGYTF. In DNA, the CDR3 is TGTGCCAGCAGCCCCGGGGGGACTAACTATGGCTACACCTTC.

This rearrangement joins TRBV6-5 to TRBJ2-7, with TRBD1 as a possible D gene (5 bases). Trimming left V 4 bases short and J 1 base short, with 11 bases between. CDR3 length: 14 amino acids. In germline, CDR1 is MNHEY, CDR2 SVGAGI. As DNA, the CDR3 is TGTGCCAGCAGTTTTCAGGGTGGTTCCTACGAGCAGTACTTC. This gives the protein CASSFQGGSYEQYF.

The V gene is TRBV7-9, the J gene TRBJ2-5; D remains ambiguous. Matching the DNA end better, TRBJ2-7 makes the J call doubtful. Germline CDR1 SEHNR, CDR2 FQNEAQ (reference sequence). CDR3 size: 13 residues. As DNA, the CDR3 is TGTGCCAGCAGCTTCTACAGTGGCGCCGAGCAGTACTTC. Amino acid sequence: CASSFYSGAEQYF.

The J gene is TRBJ1-1, the V gene TRBV28; D remains ambiguous. CDR3 length: 11 residues. V dropped 6 bases and J dropped 5 bases, with 7 bases sitting between them. The germline V gene has CDR1 MDHEN and CDR2 SYDVKM. CDR3 amino acids: CASSLGTEAFF. CDR3 coding DNA: TGTGCCAGCAGCCTAGGAACTGAAGCTTTCTTT. Based on the CDR3 plus reference TRBV28 and TRBJ1-1, the full variable domain is DVKVTQSSRYLVKRTGEKVFLECVQDMDHENMFWYRQDPGLGLRLIYFSYDVKMKEKGDIPEGYSVSREKKERFSLILESASTNQTSMYLCASSLGTEAFFGQGTRLTVV.

This clone is classed as medium-sized. This rearrangement joins TRBV5-4 to TRBJ1-2; 7 nucleotides line up with TRBD1. The CDR3 spans 13 residues. Germline CDR1 SGHNT, CDR2 YYREEE (reference sequence). Trimming at V came to 4 bases and at J to 7 bases, leaving 7 bases not matched to a gene. Here the CDR3 reads CASSLDRVAGYTF. As DNA, the CDR3 is TGTGCCAGCAGCCTAGACAGGGTGGCTGGCTACACCTTC.

This chain links TRBV4-3 with TRBJ2-7, with D tentatively TRBD2 (6 bases). Germline CDR1 is LGHNA and CDR2 is YSLEER. The CDR3 sequence is 16 residues long. Trimming removed 1 base from V and 0 bases from J, with 13 bases in between. This chain's CDR3 is CASSQVVASASYEQYF. The CDR3 DNA follows: TGCGCCAGCAGCCAAGTGGTGGCTAGCGCCTCCTACGAGCAGTACTTC.

This sequence joins TRBV4-3 and TRBJ1-1, with no clear D. The CDR3 spans 13 residues. CDR1 and CDR2 from the germline V gene are LGHNA and YSLEER. The ends were cut back, 10 bases at V and 4 bases at J, with 16 bases in the middle. The CDR3 here is CANSSGSGTEAFF. The DNA of the CDR3 is TGCGCCAACAGTTCCGGATCGGGCACTGAAGCTTTCTTT.

The V and J genes are TRBV7-2 and TRBJ1-4; tentatively, D is TRBD1 (5 bases). Trimming stripped 8 bases from V and 7 bases from J, with 14 bases between. The CDR3 consists of 13 residues. Looked up from germline, CDR1 is SGHTA and CDR2 is FQGNSA. This CDR3 is CASGGRGGEKLFF. DNA for the CDR3: TGTGCCAGCGGGGGGAGAGGCGGTGAAAAACTGTTTTTT.

The chain employs TRBV7-2 and TRBJ2-7; 9 bases are shared with TRBD2. Per the germline V gene, CDR1 is SGHTA and CDR2 is FQGNSA. V was clipped by 5 bases and J by 3 bases; unmatched bases: 8. The CDR3 contains 15 residues. CDR3 sequence (DNA): TGTGCCAGCAGCCGAACTAGCGGGCTAGACTACGAGCAGTACTTC. It specifies CASSRTSGLDYEQYF.

This sequence joins TRBV6-8 and TRBJ1-2; D call uncertain. Per germline, CDR1 MNHGY and CDR2 SAAAGT. V was trimmed by 0 bases and J by 11 bases, leaving 19 bases between them. This CDR3 has 15 residues. CDR3 coding DNA: TGTGCCAGCAGTTACTCGAGCCACCCTTTTGCCCTATACACCTTC. This codes for CASSYSSHPFALYTF.

This chain joins TRBV28 and TRBJ2-7, with 10 bases matching TRBD1. Germline CDR1 and CDR2: MDHEN and SYDVKM. J lost 4 bases, V lost 5 bases, and 8 bases had no gene match. The CDR3 consists of 15 residues. The CDR3 loop is CASSPLTGGPYEQYF. The DNA for the CDR3 is TGTGCCAGCAGTCCACTGACAGGGGGCCCATACGAGCAGTACTTC.

This clone was counted once. The chain carries TRBV19 and TRBJ2-5; 7 nucleotides agree with TRBD1. V trimming: 6 bases; J trimming: 5 bases; junction bases outside the gene matches: 9. CDR1 and CDR2 (germline): LNHDA, SQIVND (reference sequence). CDR3 length: 14 residues. CDR3 in amino acids: CASRPGQQTETQYF. CDR3 DNA sequence: TGTGCCAGTAGGCCGGGACAGCAAACTGAGACCCAGTACTTC.

The chain is built from TRBV6-1 and TRBJ1-4; a weak D match, TRBD1 (5 bases). The length of the CDR3 is 13 residues. Trimming took off 5 bases at V and 11 bases at J, with 15 bases between the two ends. Germline-derived CDR1 and CDR2 are MNHNS and SASEGT. The CDR3 DNA is TGTGCCAGCAGTTCAGGGAAAGTAAATAAACTGTTTTTT. It yields the protein CASSSGKVNKLFF.

The CDR3 nucleotides read TGCGCCAGCAGCGGGGGGGAAAGGGAGCAGTACTTC. This sequence encodes CASSGGEREQYF. The chain combines TRBV5-1 with TRBJ2-7; the match to TRBD2 covers 7 bases. J lost 7 bases, V lost 4 bases, and 5 bases had no gene match. CDR3 length: 12 amino acids. CDR1 SGHRS and CDR2 YFSETQ come from the germline V gene.

The J gene is TRBJ2-7, the V gene TRBV2, with TRBD2 matching 13 bases. The CDR3 sequence is 15 residues long. V lost 5 bases, J lost 2 bases, and 3 bases stayed unmatched. The germline V gene encodes CDR1 SNHLY and CDR2 FYNNEI. The chain's CDR3 is CASSPGLAGTYEQYF. In DNA form, the CDR3 reads TGTGCCAGCAGTCCGGGACTAGCGGGGACCTACGAGCAGTACTTC.

The chain links TRBV11-3 to TRBJ1-1, with 7 positions matching TRBD1. V shed 5 bases, J shed 0 bases, and the junction held 0 bases outside the gene matches. CDR1 and CDR2 from the germline V gene are SGHNT and YENEEA. The CDR3 length is 13 residues. The CDR3 DNA is TGTGCCAGCAGCAGGGGGCTGAACACTGAAGCTTTCTTT. This codes for CASSRGLNTEAFF.

This clone was observed once. The V gene is TRBV19, the J gene TRBJ2-5; 7 nucleotides match TRBD2. Germline CDR1 is LNHDA and CDR2 is SQIVND (reference sequence). The CDR3 contains 15 residues. The V segment lost 2 bases and the J segment 5 bases; nucleotides outside the gene matches: 8. The DNA for the CDR3 is TGTGCCAGTAGTATAACTAGCGCTCCCCTGGAGACCCAGTACTTC. This translates into CASSITSAPLETQYF.

This clone was seen only a few times. The chain's CDR3 is CASTGQGVNEQYF. The CDR3 nucleotides read TGTGCCAGCACGGGACAGGGTGTAAACGAGCAGTACTTC. V usage is TRBV2 and J usage is TRBJ2-7; 9 bases line up with TRBD1. The length of the CDR3 is 13 residues. V lost 7 bases to trimming and J lost 5 bases; unmatched junction nucleotides: 6. Looked up from germline, CDR1 is SNHLY and CDR2 is FYNNEI.